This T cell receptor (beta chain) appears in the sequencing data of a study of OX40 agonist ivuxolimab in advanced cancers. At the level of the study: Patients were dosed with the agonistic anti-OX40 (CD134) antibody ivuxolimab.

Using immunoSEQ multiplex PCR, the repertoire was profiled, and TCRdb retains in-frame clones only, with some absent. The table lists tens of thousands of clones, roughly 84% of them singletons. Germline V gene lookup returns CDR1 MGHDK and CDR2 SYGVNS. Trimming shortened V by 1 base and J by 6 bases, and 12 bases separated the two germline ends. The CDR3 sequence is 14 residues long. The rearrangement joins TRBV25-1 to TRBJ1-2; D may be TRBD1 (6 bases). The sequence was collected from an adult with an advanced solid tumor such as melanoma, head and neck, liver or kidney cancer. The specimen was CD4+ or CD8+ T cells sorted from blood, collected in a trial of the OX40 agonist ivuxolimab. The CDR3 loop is CASSELTGPNGYTF. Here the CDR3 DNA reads TGTGCCAGCAGTGAATTGACAGGACCCAATGGCTACACCTTC.